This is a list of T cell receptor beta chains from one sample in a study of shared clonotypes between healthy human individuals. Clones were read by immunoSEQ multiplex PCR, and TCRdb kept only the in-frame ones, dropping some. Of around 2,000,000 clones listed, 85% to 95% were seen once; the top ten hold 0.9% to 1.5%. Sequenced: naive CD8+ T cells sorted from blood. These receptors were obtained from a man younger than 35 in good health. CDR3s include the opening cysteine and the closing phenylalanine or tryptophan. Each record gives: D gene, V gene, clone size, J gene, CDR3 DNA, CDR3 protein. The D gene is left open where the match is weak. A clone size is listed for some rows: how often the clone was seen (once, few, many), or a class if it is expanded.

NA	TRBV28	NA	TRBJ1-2	TGTGCCAGCGGGACTAAGGTAATTACGGACAGTCGAGCTAACTATGGCTACACCTTC	CASGTKVITDSRANYGYTF
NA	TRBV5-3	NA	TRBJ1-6	TGTGCCAGAAGCTTTAGGATGAGGTGGGCCCTCCACTTT	CARSFRMRWALHF
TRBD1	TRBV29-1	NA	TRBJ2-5	TGCAGCGTTGATGAAGACAGGGGCGCCCCAGAGACCCAGTACTTC	CSVDEDRGAPETQYF
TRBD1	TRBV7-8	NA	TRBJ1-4	TGTGCCAGCAGCGGGACAGGGGGAAATGAAAAACTGTTTTTT	CASSGTGGNEKLFF
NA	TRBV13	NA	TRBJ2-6	TGTGCCAGCAGCTTAGGGACACCACGTCATGGGGCCAACGTCCTGACTTTC	CASSLGTPRHGANVLTF
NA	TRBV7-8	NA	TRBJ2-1	TGTGCCAGCAGCGCCCCGGCGAGCAATGAGCAGTTCTTC	CASSAPASNEQFF
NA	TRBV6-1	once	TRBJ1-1	TGTGCCAGCAGTGAAGAACAGCCGAACACTGAAGCTTTCTTT	CASSEEQPNTEAFF
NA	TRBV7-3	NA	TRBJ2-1	TGTGCCAGCAGCCTCGGGACGGCGCTCGGTGAGCAGTTCTTC	CASSLGTALGEQFF
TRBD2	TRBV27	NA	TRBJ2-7	TGTGCCAGCAGTCGACTAGCGGGGGGTCCCTCCTACGAGCAGTACTTC	CASSRLAGGPSYEQYF
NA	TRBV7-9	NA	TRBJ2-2	TGTGCCAGCAGCCGCGAGGGGGAGAAAGCCGGGGAGCTGTTTTTT	CASSREGEKAGELFF
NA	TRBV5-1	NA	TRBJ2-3	TGCGCCAGCAGCTTCGAAGCGGGTGTCACAGATACGCAGTATTTT	CASSFEAGVTDTQYF
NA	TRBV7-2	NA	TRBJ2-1	TGTGCCAGCAGCATTCTTCTTAGCTCCTACAATGAGCAGTTCTTC	CASSILLSSYNEQFF
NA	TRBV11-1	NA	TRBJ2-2	TGTGCCAGCAGTCTTGGATTCACCGGGGAGCTGTTTTTT	CASSLGFTGELFF
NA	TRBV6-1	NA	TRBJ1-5	TGTGCCAGCAGTGAAGCGCTTACAGGGTGGCAGCCCCAGCATTTT	CASSEALTGWQPQHF
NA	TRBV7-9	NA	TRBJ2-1	TGTGCCAGCAGCTTAGGGGCTGAGCAGTTCTTC	CASSLGAEQFF
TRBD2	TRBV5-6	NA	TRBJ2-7	TGTGCCAGCAGCTTGGCCGGGGGGTCCCACGAGCAGTACTTC	CASSLAGGSHEQYF
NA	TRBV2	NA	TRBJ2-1	TGTGCCAGCAGTGAAGGACAGGTGTACAATGAGCAGTTCTTC	CASSEGQVYNEQFF
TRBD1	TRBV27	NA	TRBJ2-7	TGTGCCAGCAGTGGAGACAGGGTTCCGTTCTACGAGCAGTACTTC	CASSGDRVPFYEQYF